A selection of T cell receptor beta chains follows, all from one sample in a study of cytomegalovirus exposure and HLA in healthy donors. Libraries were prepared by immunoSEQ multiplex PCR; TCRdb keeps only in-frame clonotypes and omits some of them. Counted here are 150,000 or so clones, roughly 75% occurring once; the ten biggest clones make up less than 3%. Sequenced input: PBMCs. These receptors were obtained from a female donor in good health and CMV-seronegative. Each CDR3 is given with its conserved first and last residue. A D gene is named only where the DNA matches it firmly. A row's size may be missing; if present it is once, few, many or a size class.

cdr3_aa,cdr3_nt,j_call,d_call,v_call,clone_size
CASSLGDTQYF,TGTGCCAGCAGTCTCGGGGATACGCAGTATTTT,TRBJ2-3,.,TRBV6-5,.
CASSRGLAGASYEQYF,TGTGCCAGCAGCAGAGGGTTGGCGGGGGCTTCCTACGAGCAGTACTTC,TRBJ2-7,.,TRBV7-9,.
CASSLVSGVYEQYF,TGTGCCAGCAGCTTAGTTAGCGGGGTCTACGAGCAGTACTTC,TRBJ2-7,TRBD2,TRBV7-2,.
CASSLRQGLNQPQHF,TGTGCCAGCAGTCTCAGACAGGGTCTCAACCAGCCCCAGCATTTT,TRBJ1-5,TRBD1,TRBV6-5,.
CASSFQGGSHQYF,TGTGCCAGCAGCTTTCAGGGCGGAAGCCATCAGTACTTC,TRBJ2-4,.,TRBV7-9,.
CASCTRGRTEAFF,TGTGCCAGCTGTACTCGGGGGAGGACTGAAGCTTTCTTT,TRBJ1-1,.,TRBV27,.
CASSFDSPKSNTEAFF,TGTGCCAGCAGCTTTGACAGCCCTAAGTCGAACACTGAAGCTTTCTTT,TRBJ1-1,.,TRBV11-1,.
CASSLRQGGPGANVLTF,TGCGCCAGCAGCCTAAGACAGGGGGGACCTGGGGCCAACGTCCTGACTTTC,TRBJ2-6,TRBD1,TRBV4-1,.
CASSKTGDSYYEQYF,TGTGCCAGTAGTAAGACAGGGGATTCTTACTACGAGCAGTACTTC,TRBJ2-7,TRBD1,TRBV19,.
CASGEGLLSYEQYF,TGTGCCAGCGGCGAGGGCCTTCTCTCCTACGAGCAGTACTTC,TRBJ2-7,.,TRBV11-2,.
CASANPGDKNIQYF,TGCGCCAGCGCTAATCCCGGGGACAAAAACATTCAGTACTTC,TRBJ2-4,.,TRBV5-1,few
CASSLGPEGYEQYF,TGTGCCAGCAGCTTAGGTCCGGAGGGGTACGAGCAGTACTTC,TRBJ2-7,.,TRBV11-2,.
CASSVDVSGGPWGVQYF,TGTGCCAGCAGCGTAGATGTTAGCGGGGGCCCCTGGGGGGTGCAGTATTTT,TRBJ2-3,TRBD2,TRBV9,.
CASSVVPGIYGYTF,TGTGCCAGCAGCGTAGTTCCAGGGATCTATGGCTACACCTTC,TRBJ1-2,.,TRBV9,.
CASGAGTGGETQYF,TGTGCCAGCGGCGCCGGGACAGGGGGAGAGACCCAGTACTTC,TRBJ2-5,TRBD1,TRBV7-6,few
CASSLQGIYGYTF,TGTGCCAGCAGCTTACAGGGGATCTATGGCTACACCTTC,TRBJ1-2,.,TRBV11-2,.
CSATGNEQFF,TGCAGTGCTACAGGAAATGAGCAGTTCTTC,TRBJ2-1,.,TRBV20-1,.
CASSRRRTGGSGRTEAFF,TGTGCCAGCAGTCGCCGACGAACCGGGGGGTCAGGGAGGACTGAAGCTTTCTTT,TRBJ1-1,.,TRBV28,.
CASTSLPRVTNTEAFF,TGTGCCAGCACGTCCCTGCCCCGGGTGACGAATACTGAAGCTTTCTTT,TRBJ1-1,.,TRBV28,.
CASSWGGRGTDTQYF,TGTGCCAGCAGCTGGGGGGGGCGCGGCACAGATACGCAGTATTTT,TRBJ2-3,.,TRBV7-2,once
CASNGWGQRSGTAFNQPQHF,TGTGCCAGTAATGGCTGGGGGCAACGTTCCGGGACAGCCTTCAATCAGCCCCAGCATTTT,TRBJ1-5,TRBD1,TRBV19,.
CASSPSPGNQPQHF,TGTGCCAGCTCACCAAGTCCCGGGAATCAGCCCCAGCATTTT,TRBJ1-5,.,TRBV18,.
CASSHKTGTEAFF,TGTGCCAGCAGCCACAAGACAGGGACTGAAGCTTTCTTT,TRBJ1-1,TRBD1,TRBV11-2,few
CASSIGRGGWTGELFF,TGTGCCAGCAGCATAGGGAGGGGAGGATGGACCGGGGAGCTGTTTTTT,TRBJ2-2,TRBD2,TRBV7-2,.
CASSSPALSSAGELFF,TGTGCCAGCAGCAGCCCCGCGCTCTCCTCGGCCGGGGAGCTGTTTTTT,TRBJ2-2,.,TRBV5-4,.
CASSSPAGFQYF,TGCGCCAGCTCTTCCCCCGCGGGGTTCCAGTACTTC,TRBJ2-7,.,TRBV10-1,.
CASSGREGEKLFF,TGTGCCAGCAGCGGGAGGGAGGGTGAAAAACTGTTTTTT,TRBJ1-4,.,TRBV7-2,few
CASTGQQATYEQYF,TGTGCCAGCACGGGACAGCAAGCTACCTACGAGCAGTACTTC,TRBJ2-7,TRBD1,TRBV2,.
CASSVKGAGGELFF,TGTGCCAGCAGCGTCAAGGGGGCGGGCGGGGAGCTGTTTTTT,TRBJ2-2,TRBD1,TRBV9,.
CASSITRGFTQYF,TGTGCCAGTAGTATTACGCGAGGGTTTACGCAGTATTTT,TRBJ2-3,.,TRBV19,.
CASRRTGAAEKLFF,TGTGCCAGCAGGAGGACAGGGGCAGCTGAAAAACTGTTTTTT,TRBJ1-4,TRBD1,TRBV25-1,few
CASSSHDRGRTQHF,TGTGCCAGCAGTTCCCACGACAGGGGGCGAACCCAGCATTTT,TRBJ1-5,TRBD1,TRBV28,.
CASSGGQGGSGYTF,TGTGCCAGCAGCGGGGGACAGGGGGGTAGTGGCTACACCTTC,TRBJ1-2,TRBD1,TRBV9,.
CASSPSETYEQYF,TGTGCCAGCAGTCCCAGCGAAACCTACGAGCAGTACTTC,TRBJ2-7,.,TRBV27,.
CASSVGLGGGANEKLFF,TGTGCCAGCAGCGTAGGGCTGGGTGGGGGGGCTAATGAAAAACTGTTTTTT,TRBJ1-4,.,TRBV9,.
CASSFGTGGAGGNTIYF,TGTGCCAGCAGCTTCGGGACAGGGGGCGCCGGTGGAAACACCATATATTTT,TRBJ1-3,TRBD1,TRBV11-2,.
CAWSVLASDEQYF,TGTGCCTGGAGTGTACTAGCTTCTGACGAGCAGTACTTC,TRBJ2-7,.,TRBV30,once
CASRSLTSGPYEQYF,TGTGCCAGCAGATCACTGACTAGCGGTCCCTACGAGCAGTACTTC,TRBJ2-7,TRBD2,TRBV27,.
CASSSSGGRSNQPQHF,TGTGCCAGCAGTTCCTCGGGGGGGCGTAGCAATCAGCCCCAGCATTTT,TRBJ1-5,.,TRBV7-2,.
CASSPPGQGANEQYF,TGCGCCAGCAGCCCGCCGGGACAGGGGGCGAACGAGCAGTACTTC,TRBJ2-7,TRBD1,TRBV5-1,.
CASRDTGTGANVLTF,TGTGCCAGTAGGGACACAGGGACCGGGGCCAACGTCCTGACTTTC,TRBJ2-6,.,TRBV19,.
CASSPRFYNTEAFF,TGTGCCAGCAGCCCACGGTTCTATAACACTGAAGCTTTCTTT,TRBJ1-1,.,TRBV9,.
CASSYGPIQETQYF,TGTGCCAGCAGTTACGGGCCGATCCAAGAGACCCAGTACTTC,TRBJ2-5,.,TRBV6-5,.
CASSPGTSGDNEQFF,TGTGCCAGCAGTCCCGGGACTAGCGGAGACAATGAGCAGTTCTTC,TRBJ2-1,TRBD2,TRBV28,.
CASSPVAGMDGELFF,TGTGCCAGCTCACCAGTAGCGGGGATGGACGGGGAGCTGTTTTTT,TRBJ2-2,TRBD2,TRBV18,.
CASSFAGRAYEQYF,TGTGCCAGCAGTTTCGCCGGGAGGGCCTACGAGCAGTACTTC,TRBJ2-7,TRBD2,TRBV27,few